Here is one T cell receptor (beta chain) with its context. Generated by immunoSEQ multiplex PCR, the TCRdb table keeps only in-frame clones and is missing some. The table lists about 200,000 clones, over 85% of them singletons, with around 3.7% in the top ten. The data stem from a study of blood T cell repertoires in COVID-19. Study in general: Spain, Italy and the United States supplied samples that represented acute and convalescent COVID-19. T cells, B-cell-depleted T cells, or PBMCs provided the cDNA or gDNA that served as material.

This CDR3 is 16 amino acids long. In germline, CDR1 is LNHDA, CDR2 SQIVND (reference sequence). The V and J ends lost 9 bases and 0 bases respectively, with 15 bases between them. V is TRBV19 and J is TRBJ2-6; D may be TRBD1 (6 bases). The sample taken for sequencing was PBMCs or T cells enriched from blood (not recorded which). The TCR originated in a woman aged 30 to 39 with acute COVID-19. CDR3 coding DNA: TGTGCCAGCCGGGACACCTTCCCCTCTGGGGCCAACGTCCTGACTTTC. It codes for CASRDTFPSGANVLTF.